What follows are 9 T cell receptor beta chains derived from one specimen sequenced in a study of OX40 agonist ivuxolimab in advanced cancers. Measured with immunoSEQ multiplex PCR; TCRdb has only the in-frame clones, and not every one. The data hold 60,000 or so clones, with approximately 84% observed a single time. The source material was CD4+ or CD8+ T cells sorted from blood, sampled in a trial of the OX40 agonist ivuxolimab. Receptor source: an adult with an advanced solid tumor such as melanoma, head and neck, liver or kidney cancer.

This clone was recorded only once. This sequence joins TRBV27 and TRBJ1-5; D is possibly TRBD1 (5 bases). V lost 7 bases and J 0 bases, leaving 16 bases between the germline ends. There are 16 residues in the CDR3. Germline loops: CDR1 MNHEY, CDR2 SMNVEV (reference sequence). The CDR3 loop is CASKNRDDHSNQPQHF. The CDR3 DNA reads TGTGCCAGCAAAAACCGGGACGACCATAGCAATCAGCCCCAGCATTTT.

This rearrangement joins TRBV6-5 to TRBJ2-1, with D hard to call. Germline CDR1 and CDR2: MNHEY and SVGAGI. V lost 4 bases to trimming and J lost 9 bases, with 7 bases between them. CDR3 length: 11 amino acids. The CDR3 is CASSSGVEQFF. The CDR3 bases are TGTGCCAGCAGTTCAGGAGTTGAGCAGTTCTTC.

V is TRBV27 and J is TRBJ1-1; D not certain. CDR1 and CDR2 (germline): MNHEY, SMNVEV (reference sequence). The CDR3 sequence is 13 residues long. V was shortened by 6 bases and J by 3 bases, with 11 bases between the two germline ends. In DNA, the CDR3 is TGTGCCAGCAGGAAAGGGTCGTACACTGAAGCTTTCTTT. Translated, it gives CASRKGSYTEAFF.

There are a few counts of this clone. J is TRBJ2-7 and V is TRBV5-6; 7 positions match TRBD1. Germline-derived CDR1 and CDR2 are SGHDT and YYEEEE. The V segment lost 4 bases and the J segment 2 bases; nucleotides outside the gene matches: 3. The CDR3 is 13 residues long. Here the CDR3 reads CASSNTGAYEQYF. The CDR3 DNA is TGTGCCAGCAGCAATACAGGGGCCTACGAGCAGTACTTC.

This clone was observed a single time. The chain uses TRBV19 and TRBJ2-3, with 14 nucleotides matching TRBD2. V trimming: 10 bases; J trimming: 2 bases; junction bases outside the gene matches: 5. CDR1 is LNHDA, CDR2 SQIVND, per germline (reference sequence). This CDR3 contains 15 residues. CDR3 sequence: CATRTSGRFTDTQYF. The DNA for the CDR3 is TGTGCCACACGGACTAGCGGGAGGTTCACAGATACGCAGTATTTT.

The chain joins TRBV4-2 to TRBJ2-2; TRBD2 might be the D (5 bases). Germline V gene lookup returns CDR1 LGHNA and CDR2 YNFKEQ. V was pared by 0 bases and J by 0 bases, with 11 bases between. The CDR3 has 17 amino acids. The CDR3 is CASSQEGIGANTGELFF. CDR3 bases: TGTGCCAGCAGCCAAGAGGGGATCGGGGCGAACACCGGGGAGCTGTTTTTT.

The rearrangement uses TRBV5-1 and TRBJ2-1; 10 bases are a match to TRBD2. This CDR3 is built from 16 residues. Germline trimming cut 4 bases from V and 9 bases from J; bases unmatched to any gene: 13. Germline loops: CDR1 SGHRS, CDR2 YFSETQ. DNA for the CDR3: TGCGCCAGCAGCCTGGACGGGACTAGCGTACCGAGTGAGCAGTTCTTC. Translating gives CASSLDGTSVPSEQFF. The whole variable domain, remainder taken from reference TRBV5-1 and TRBJ2-1, is KAGVTQTPRYLIKTRGQQVTLSCSPISGHRSVSWYQQTPGQGLQFLFEYFSETQRNKGNFPGRFSGRQFSNSRSEMNVSTLELGDSALYLCASSLDGTSVPSEQFFGPGTRLTVL.

The rearrangement uses TRBV5-1 and TRBJ2-4, with D possibly matching TRBD2 (5 bases). With 1 base removed from V and 2 bases from J, the gap between germline ends came to 13 bases. The germline V gene has CDR1 SGHRS and CDR2 YFSETQ. This CDR3 spans 16 amino acids. The CDR3 here is CASSLLSSGTKNIQYF. The CDR3 DNA reads TGCGCCAGCAGCTTGCTGTCCTCGGGGACCAAAAACATTCAGTACTTC.

This chain uses TRBV28 with TRBJ2-2; TRBD1 matches at 7 bases. The germline gives CDR1 MDHEN, CDR2 SYDVKM. The J segment lost 5 bases and the V segment lost 6 bases, leaving 9 bases of the junction unmatched. This CDR3 has 15 amino acids. CDR3 amino acids: CASSITGEYTGELFF. The CDR3 DNA sequence: TGTGCCAGCAGCATCACAGGGGAATATACCGGGGAGCTGTTTTTT.